This TCR beta chain was identified during a study of T cell repertoires in cytomegalovirus infection. At the level of the study: From public TCR beta signatures came an indication of both CMV infection and matching HLA type. Study-wide results and caveats: Pooled public TCR beta family frequency picked out CMV carriers with the relevant HLA. In two of eight donors, the top clonotype was HLA-C-restricted CMV-specific.

TCRdb reprocessed the reads via MiXCR and lists one record per CDR3 protein. There are fewer than 700,000 distinct CDR3 sequences in the sample; 24% occur only once, and less than 9.5% lies in the top ten. The CDR3 has 12 residues. V shed 8 bases and J shed 3 bases, with 11 bases lying between them. In germline, CDR1 is MNHEY, CDR2 SVGEGT. With regard to this clonotype: The antigen remains unidentified.

The clonotype comes from a human donor in good health (CMV status not recorded). Some clones in this sample may be carry-over from other donors' samples. Sequenced: CD8+ T cells from PBMCs. The chain combines TRBV6-2 or TRBV6-3 with TRBJ2-7; D remains unclear. The CDR3: CASEDGIYEQYV. The CDR3 coding sequence is TGTGCCAGCGAAGATGGTATCTACGAGCAGTACGTC.